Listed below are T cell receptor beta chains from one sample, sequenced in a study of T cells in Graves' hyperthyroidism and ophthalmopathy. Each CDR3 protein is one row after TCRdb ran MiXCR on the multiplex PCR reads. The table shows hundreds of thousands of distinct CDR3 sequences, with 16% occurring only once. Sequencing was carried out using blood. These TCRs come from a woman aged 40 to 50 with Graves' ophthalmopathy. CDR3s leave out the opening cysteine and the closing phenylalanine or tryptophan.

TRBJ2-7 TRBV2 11 ASSETSSYEQY
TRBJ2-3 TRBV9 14 ASSVGSGASTDTQY
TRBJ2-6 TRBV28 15 ASSLGLGLGGANVLT
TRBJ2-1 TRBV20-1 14 SASPPLAGVGNEQF
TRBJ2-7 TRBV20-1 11 SASWGGGYEQY
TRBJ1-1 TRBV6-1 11 ASRDRGRTEAF
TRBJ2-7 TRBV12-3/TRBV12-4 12 ASSPGLAGDEQY
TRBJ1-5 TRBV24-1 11 ATSAADYQPQH
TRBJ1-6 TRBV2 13 ASRAQGQGGSPLH
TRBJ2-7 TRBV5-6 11 ASSLVQGHEQY
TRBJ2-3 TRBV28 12 ASNVGGPTDTQY
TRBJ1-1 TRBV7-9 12 ASSKQDMNTEAF
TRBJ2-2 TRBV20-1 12 SARGPGGTGELF
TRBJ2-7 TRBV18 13 ASSPGSGRAYEQY
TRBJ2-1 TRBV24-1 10 ATVGQPNEQF
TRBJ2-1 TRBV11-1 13 ASSAGTSRYDEQF
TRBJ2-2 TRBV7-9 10 ASSRPGRELF
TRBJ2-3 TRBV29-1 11 SVGGVLSDTQY
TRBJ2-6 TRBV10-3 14 AISEERGRGANVLT
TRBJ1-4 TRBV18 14 ASSPTLGGTNEKLF
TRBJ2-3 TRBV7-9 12 ASSVSPLLDTQY
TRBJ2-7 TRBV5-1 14 ASSLWGLGATTEQY
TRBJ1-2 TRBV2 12 ASSEGGRMYGYT
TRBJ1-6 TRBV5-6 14 ASSLGGQGFGSPLH
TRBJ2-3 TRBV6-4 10 ASSEIRDTQY
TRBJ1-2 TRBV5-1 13 ASALDEGVRYGYT
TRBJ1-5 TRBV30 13 AWSRGVDSNQPQH
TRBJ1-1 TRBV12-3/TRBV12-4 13 ATSERGGVVTEAF
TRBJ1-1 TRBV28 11 ASQQGGTYLAF
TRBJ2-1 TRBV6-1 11 ASSYDRPNEQF
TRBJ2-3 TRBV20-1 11 SASPGTTDTQY
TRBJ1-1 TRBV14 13 ASSQDDRRGTEAF
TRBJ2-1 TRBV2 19 ASSGGTPGVVAGVTTSEQF
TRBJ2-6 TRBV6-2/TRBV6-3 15 ASSGTGGGSGANVLT
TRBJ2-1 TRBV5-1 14 ASSLAPGTGIIEQF
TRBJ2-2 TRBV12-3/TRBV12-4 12 ASNIYGGNGELF
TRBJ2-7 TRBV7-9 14 ASSPPVSGRGYEQY
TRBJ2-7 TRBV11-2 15 ASSLDLSASGAYEQY
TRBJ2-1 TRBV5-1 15 ASSSSLSVGVGGEQF
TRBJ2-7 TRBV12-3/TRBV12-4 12 ASSLQGAGYEQY
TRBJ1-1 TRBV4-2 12 ASSQDLRGTEAF
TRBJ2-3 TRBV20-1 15 SATTPRRTSSTDTQY
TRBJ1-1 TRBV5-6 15 ASSLANIGQGATEAF
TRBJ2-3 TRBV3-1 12 ASSQGGSTDTQY
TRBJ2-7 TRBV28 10 ASSLGPPEQY
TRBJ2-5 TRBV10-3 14 AISELITGGKETQY
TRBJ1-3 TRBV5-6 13 ASSREGDRGNTIY
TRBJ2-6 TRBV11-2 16 ASSLVLAGVAGANVLT
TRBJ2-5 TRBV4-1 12 ASSQEWAKETQY
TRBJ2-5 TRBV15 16 ATSRDFGLADIQETQY
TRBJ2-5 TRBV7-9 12 ASSLGQTGETQY
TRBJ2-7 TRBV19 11 ASSMGEDYEQY
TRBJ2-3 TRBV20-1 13 SASGLAGEGDTQY
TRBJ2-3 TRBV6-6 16 ASSYTRGLAGFTDTQY
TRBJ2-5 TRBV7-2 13 ASNSGLAGQETQY
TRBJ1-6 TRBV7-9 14 ASSLGDGDHNSPLH